Below are 21 T cell receptor beta chains sequenced from a single sample in a study of vaccination and CD4 T cells after COVID-19. These TCRs' antigens remain unknown. The Oncomine TCR Beta short-read assay generated sequence data from the DNA of cultured CD4+ T cells. TCRdb independently ran MiXCR on the PCR reads; one entry per CDR3 protein. Of approximately 15,000 distinct CDR3 sequences listed, 54% are singletons. The treatment here: approximately 10-day PBMC culture with coronavirus spike peptide pools or control peptides (ViraFEST assay). The starting material was CD4+ T cells from blood, cultured in vitro, obtained before SARS-CoV-2 vaccination. Receptors were obtained from a human donor who had recovered from COVID-19.

The rearrangement joins TRBV27 to TRBJ2-1; D gene uncertain. V lost 5 bases, J lost 6 bases, and 17 bases lay in between. Germline values: CDR1 MNHEY, CDR2 SMNVEV (reference sequence). This CDR3 has 15 amino acids. CDR3 bases: TGTGCCAGCAGTCAAGGTTGGGCCCGGAGCAATGAGCAGTTCTTC. It translates to CASSQGWARSNEQFF.

The sample holds a few counts of this clonotype. The chain combines TRBV7-2 with TRBJ1-2; the D gene is possibly TRBD1 (6 bases). CDR1 is SGHTA, CDR2 FQGNSA, per germline. The germline V and J ends were trimmed by 3 bases and 4 bases, with 12 bases remaining between them. The length of the CDR3 is 14 residues. CDR3 nucleotide sequence: TGTGCCAGCAGCTTCCCCGGACAGCCCTATGGCTACACCTTC. Protein: CASSFPGQPYGYTF.

V is TRBV28 and J is TRBJ2-3, with 9 bases fitting TRBD2. The J segment lost 7 bases and the V segment lost 8 bases, leaving 10 bases of the junction unmatched. Germline values: CDR1 MDHEN, CDR2 SYDVKM. The CDR3 loop spans 14 amino acids. In DNA form, the CDR3 reads TGTGCCAGCGGGTACTTAGCGGGAGTTAATACGCAGTATTTT. Translating gives CASGYLAGVNTQYF.

The V call is TRBV20-1, the J call TRBJ1-2; D call uncertain. The CDR3 loop spans 10 amino acids. Germline lookup yields CDR1 DFQATT and CDR2 SNEGSKA (reference sequence). The V gene lost 3 bases and the J gene lost 6 bases, with 5 bases spanning the gap. In DNA form, the CDR3 reads TGCAGTGCTAGTAGGGATGGCTACACCTTC. This codes for CSASRDGYTF.

This chain links TRBV20-1 with TRBJ2-3; D is unresolved. The CDR3 covers 11 residues. Trimming shortened V by 6 bases and J by 1 base, and 5 bases separated the two germline ends. Looked up from germline, CDR1 is DFQATT and CDR2 is SNEGSKA (reference sequence). The CDR3 reads CSARGTDTQYF. DNA of the CDR3: TGCAGTGCCCGGGGCACAGATACGCAGTATTTT.

This clonotype has just a few counts. Mismatch with germline at one junction end may stem from a read error. V is TRBV6-1 and J is TRBJ2-3, with unresolved D. The CDR3 length is 13 residues. In germline, CDR1 is MNHNS, CDR2 SASEGT. The CDR3 loop reads CASSAALGRPPVF. CDR3 DNA: TGTGCCAGCAGTGCAGCTCTTGGTCGGCCCCCAGTTTTT.

This chain uses TRBV27 with TRBJ2-1; 7 nucleotides match TRBD2. Germline V gene sequence: CDR1 MNHEY, CDR2 SMNVEV (reference sequence). The V segment lost 6 bases and the J segment 3 bases; nucleotides outside the gene matches: 8. The CDR3 is made up of 15 amino acids. For the CDR3, the DNA is TGTGCCAGCAGCACGGGACTATGGGGCTACAATGAGCAGTTCTTC. Protein product: CASSTGLWGYNEQFF.

This clonotype was detected a few times. J is TRBJ1-5 and V is TRBV20-1, with 7 nucleotides matching TRBD1. J gave up 2 bases and V 5 bases, and 21 bases lay outside the gene matches. The CDR3 is 19 amino acids. Germline assignment: CDR1 DFQATT and CDR2 SNEGSKA (reference sequence). The CDR3 protein is CSAVNRDSGLAPGNQPQHF. The CDR3 region has the DNA TGCAGTGCTGTAAATAGGGACAGCGGCCTCGCCCCTGGCAATCAGCCCCAGCATTTT.

V usage is TRBV6-5 and J usage is TRBJ2-3; weak D call: TRBD2 (5 bases). V lost 2 bases and J 4 bases, leaving 7 bases between the germline ends. Per the germline V gene, CDR1 is MNHEY and CDR2 is SVGAGI. The CDR3 is 13 amino acids. This chain's CDR3 is CASSYGSADTQYF. As DNA, the CDR3 is TGTGCCAGCAGTTACGGGAGCGCAGATACGCAGTATTTT.

Only a few counts were recorded for this clonotype. This rearrangement joins TRBV4-3 to TRBJ1-6; 11 bases agree with TRBD1. The junction had 1 base not matched to a gene; V was cut back by 1 base and J by 8 bases. The germline CDR1 and CDR2 sequences are LGHNA and YSLEER. The CDR3 has 15 amino acids. The CDR3 coding sequence is TGCGCCAGCAGCCAAGGGACAGGGGGCTATTCACCCCTCCACTTT. It yields the protein CASSQGTGGYSPLHF.

The V and J genes are TRBV27 and TRBJ2-4, with 15 bases that match TRBD2. V lost 6 bases to trimming and J lost 4 bases; unmatched junction nucleotides: 16. CDR1 MNHEY and CDR2 SMNVEV come from the germline V gene (reference sequence). The CDR3 consists of 20 residues. In DNA form, the CDR3 reads TGTGCCAGCAGCCGTCAAGGATCCGGGACTAGCGGGAGGACGAAAAACATTCAGTACTTC. This encodes CASSRQGSGTSGRTKNIQYF.

This clonotype occurred a few times. The chain carries TRBV19 and TRBJ2-3; 8 bases fit TRBD2. With V trimmed by 4 bases and J by 4 bases, 10 bases remained unmatched. The CDR3 has 16 residues. Germline CDR1 and CDR2: LNHDA and SQIVND (reference sequence). The CDR3 protein is CASSSQSGREPDTQYF. The CDR3 DNA is TGTGCCAGTAGTAGTCAGAGCGGGAGAGAACCAGATACGCAGTATTTT.

This chain uses TRBV29-1 with TRBJ1-1; 7 bases match TRBD1. The CDR3 is 16 amino acids. Germline CDR1 reads SQVTM; CDR2 reads ANQGSEA. V lost 7 bases to trimming and J lost 0 bases; unmatched junction nucleotides: 14. For the CDR3, the DNA is TGCAGCGGCTACCGGACAGGACAACTCATGAACACTGAAGCTTTCTTT. It translates to CSGYRTGQLMNTEAFF.

The gene calls are TRBV20-1 and TRBJ2-3; D might be TRBD1 (5 bases). This CDR3 has 13 residues. Trimming left V 5 bases short and J 2 bases short, with 11 bases between. Per the germline V gene, CDR1 is DFQATT and CDR2 is SNEGSKA (reference sequence). CDR3 sequence reads: CSALGQTTDTQYF. The CDR3 region has the DNA TGCAGTGCTCTGGGGCAGACCACAGATACGCAGTATTTT.

The chain carries TRBV19 and TRBJ1-3; 8 bases fit TRBD1. Germline CDR1 reads LNHDA; CDR2 reads SQIVND (reference sequence). With V trimmed by 6 bases and J by 2 bases, 15 bases remained unmatched. This CDR3 has 18 residues. CDR3 protein: CASSQGAGGSRAGNTIYF. The DNA of the CDR3 is TGTGCCAGTAGCCAGGGGGCAGGCGGCTCAAGGGCTGGAAACACCATATATTTT.

The genes are TRBV6-1 and TRBJ1-6; no clear D. There are 15 residues in the CDR3. Trimming pared 3 bases from V and 5 bases from J, leaving 11 bases between. Germline V gene sequence: CDR1 MNHNS, CDR2 SASEGT. CDR3 sequence reads: CASSELSVNNSPLHF. The CDR3 nucleotides are TGTGCCAGCAGTGAGTTGTCAGTCAATAATTCACCCCTCCACTTT.

The chain employs TRBV28 and TRBJ2-7; TRBD1 agrees at 9 bases. CDR3 length equals 16 residues. V gave up 5 bases and J gave up 3 bases; unmatched junction bases: 11. Germline loops: CDR1 MDHEN, CDR2 SYDVKM. For the CDR3, the DNA is TGTGCCAGCAGTCCCAACCCGGGACAGGGATTCTACGAGCAGTACTTC. Protein product: CASSPNPGQGFYEQYF.

The rearrangement joins TRBV2 to TRBJ2-1, with D unresolved. The CDR3 loop spans 13 amino acids. In germline, CDR1 is SNHLY, CDR2 FYNNEI. The V end lost 10 bases, the J end lost 4 bases, and 14 bases lay between the germline ends. CDR3 protein: CATKNRVYNEQFF. CDR3 DNA sequence: TGTGCCACCAAGAATAGGGTTTACAATGAGCAGTTCTTC.

This clonotype was detected a few times. The CDR3 is CASSLAGVSTDTQYF. The CDR3 DNA follows: TGTGCCAGCAGCTTAGCGGGAGTTAGCACAGATACGCAGTATTTT. The V and J genes are TRBV7-2 and TRBJ2-3, with D possibly being TRBD2 (5 bases). V lost 0 bases to trimming and J lost 0 bases, with 7 bases between them. The CDR3 spans 15 residues. CDR1 is SGHTA and CDR2 is FQGNSA in the germline V gene. Full variable domain (rest looked up from reference TRBV7-2 and TRBJ2-3): GAGVSQSPSNKVTEKGKDVELRCDPISGHTALYWYRQSLGQGLEFLIYFQGNSAPDKSGLPSDRFSAERTGGSVSTLTIQRTQQEDSAVYLCASSLAGVSTDTQYFGPGTRLTVL.

There are a few counts of this clonotype. The chain uses TRBV12-3 or TRBV12-4 and TRBJ1-1; D call uncertain. Trimming took off 6 bases at V and 3 bases at J, with 8 bases between the two ends. The CDR3 length is 12 residues. CDR3 sequence: CASRNGHTEAFF. In nucleotides, the CDR3 is TGTGCCAGCAGAAACGGCCACACTGAAGCTTTCTTT.

This clonotype was seen more than once but under ten times. The V and J genes are TRBV20-1 and TRBJ2-3; TRBD1 agrees at 8 bases. The trim removed 2 bases at V and 5 bases at J, leaving 12 bases unmatched. The CDR3 sequence is 16 residues long. Germline V gene lookup returns CDR1 DFQATT and CDR2 SNEGSKA (reference sequence). Written as DNA, the CDR3 is TGCAGTGCTAGAACCCAGGTTCAGGGGGCGGGAGATACGCAGTATTTT. This encodes CSARTQVQGAGDTQYF.